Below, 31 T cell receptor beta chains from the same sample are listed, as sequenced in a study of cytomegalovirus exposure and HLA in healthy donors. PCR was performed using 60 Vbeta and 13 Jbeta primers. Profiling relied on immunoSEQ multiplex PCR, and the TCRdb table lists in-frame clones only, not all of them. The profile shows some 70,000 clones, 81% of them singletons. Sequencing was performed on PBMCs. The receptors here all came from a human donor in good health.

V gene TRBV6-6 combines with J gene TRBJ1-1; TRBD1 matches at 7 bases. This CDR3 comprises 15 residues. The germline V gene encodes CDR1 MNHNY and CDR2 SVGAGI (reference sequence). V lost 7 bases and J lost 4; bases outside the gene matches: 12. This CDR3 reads CASTVTRGIGTEAFF. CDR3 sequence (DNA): TGTGCCAGCACTGTCACCAGGGGGATCGGCACTGAAGCTTTCTTT.

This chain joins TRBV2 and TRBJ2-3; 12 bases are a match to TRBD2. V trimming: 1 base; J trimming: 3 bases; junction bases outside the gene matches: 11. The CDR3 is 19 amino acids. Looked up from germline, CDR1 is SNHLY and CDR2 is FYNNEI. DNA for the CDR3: TGTGCCAGCAGTGAAGGGCTAGCGGGGGGGCGGGCCCTTACAGATACGCAGTATTTT. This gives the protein CASSEGLAGGRALTDTQYF.

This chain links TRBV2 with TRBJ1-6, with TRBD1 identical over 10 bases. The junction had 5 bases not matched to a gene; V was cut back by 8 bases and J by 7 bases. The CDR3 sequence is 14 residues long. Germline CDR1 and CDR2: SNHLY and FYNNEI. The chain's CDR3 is CASCRGQGNSPLHF. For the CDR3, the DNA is TGTGCCAGCTGTAGGGGACAGGGGAATTCACCCCTCCACTTT.

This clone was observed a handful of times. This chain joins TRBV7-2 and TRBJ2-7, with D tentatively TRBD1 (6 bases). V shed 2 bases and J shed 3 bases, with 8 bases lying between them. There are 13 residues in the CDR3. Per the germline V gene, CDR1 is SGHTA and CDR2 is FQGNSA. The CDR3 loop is CASSLYRVYEQYF. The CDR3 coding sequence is TGTGCCAGCAGCTTATACAGGGTCTACGAGCAGTACTTC.

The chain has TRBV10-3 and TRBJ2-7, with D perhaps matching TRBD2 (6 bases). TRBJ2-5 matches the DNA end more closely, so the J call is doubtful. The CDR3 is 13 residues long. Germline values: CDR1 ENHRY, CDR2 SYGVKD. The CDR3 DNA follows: TGTGCCATCGGCCGGGGAGGCCAAGAGACCCAGTACTTC. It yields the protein CAIGRGGQETQYF.

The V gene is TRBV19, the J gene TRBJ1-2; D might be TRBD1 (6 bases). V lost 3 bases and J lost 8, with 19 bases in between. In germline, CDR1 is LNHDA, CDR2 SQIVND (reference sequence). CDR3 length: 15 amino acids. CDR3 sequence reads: CASSISLGGRSGYTF. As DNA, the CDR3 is TGTGCCAGTAGTATCTCCCTCGGGGGGCGTTCGGGCTACACCTTC.

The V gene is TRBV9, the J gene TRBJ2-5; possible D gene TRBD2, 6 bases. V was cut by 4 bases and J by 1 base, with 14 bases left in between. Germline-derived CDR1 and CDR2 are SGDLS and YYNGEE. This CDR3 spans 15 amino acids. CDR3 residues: CASSQWGDAQETQYF. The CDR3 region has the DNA TGTGCCAGCAGCCAATGGGGGGACGCCCAAGAGACCCAGTACTTC.

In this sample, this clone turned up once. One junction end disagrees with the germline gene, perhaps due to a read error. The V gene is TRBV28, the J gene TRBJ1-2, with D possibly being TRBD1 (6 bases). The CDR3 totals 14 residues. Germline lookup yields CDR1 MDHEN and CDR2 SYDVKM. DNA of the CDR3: TGTGCCAGCACCCTGACAGGATGGGACTATGGCTACCCCTTC. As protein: CASTLTGWDYGYPF.

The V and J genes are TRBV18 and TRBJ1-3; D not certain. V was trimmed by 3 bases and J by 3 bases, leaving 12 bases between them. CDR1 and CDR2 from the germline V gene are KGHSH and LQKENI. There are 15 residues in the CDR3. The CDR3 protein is CASSPPAGNGNTIYF. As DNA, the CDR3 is TGTGCCAGCTCACCCCCCGCCGGGAATGGAAACACCATATATTTT.

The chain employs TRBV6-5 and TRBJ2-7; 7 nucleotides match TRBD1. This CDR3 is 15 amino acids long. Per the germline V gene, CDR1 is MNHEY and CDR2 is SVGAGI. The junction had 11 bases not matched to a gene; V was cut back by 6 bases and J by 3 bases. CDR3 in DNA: TGTGCCAGCAGCCGGTCAGGGGGTGCTAACTACGAGCAGTACTTC. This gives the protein CASSRSGGANYEQYF.

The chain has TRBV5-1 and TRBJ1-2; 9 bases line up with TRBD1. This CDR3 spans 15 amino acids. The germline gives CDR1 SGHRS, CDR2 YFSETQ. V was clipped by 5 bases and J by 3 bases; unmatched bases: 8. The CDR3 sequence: CASRFGTGKDYGYTF. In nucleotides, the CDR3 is TGCGCCAGCAGGTTTGGGACAGGGAAGGACTATGGCTACACCTTC.

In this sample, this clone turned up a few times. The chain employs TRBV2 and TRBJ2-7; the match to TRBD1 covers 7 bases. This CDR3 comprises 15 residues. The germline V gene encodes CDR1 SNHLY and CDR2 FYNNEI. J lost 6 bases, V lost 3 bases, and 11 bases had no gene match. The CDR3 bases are TGTGCCAGCAGTGAGCAACCGGGACAGCAGTCCGAGCAGTACTTC. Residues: CASSEQPGQQSEQYF.

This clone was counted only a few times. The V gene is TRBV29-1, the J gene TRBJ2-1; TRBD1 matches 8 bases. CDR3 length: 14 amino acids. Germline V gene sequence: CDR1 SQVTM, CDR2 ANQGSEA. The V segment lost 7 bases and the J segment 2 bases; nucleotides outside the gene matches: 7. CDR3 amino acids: CSAVPGQAYNEQFF. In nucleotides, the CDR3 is TGCAGCGCCGTACCGGGACAGGCCTACAATGAGCAGTTCTTC.

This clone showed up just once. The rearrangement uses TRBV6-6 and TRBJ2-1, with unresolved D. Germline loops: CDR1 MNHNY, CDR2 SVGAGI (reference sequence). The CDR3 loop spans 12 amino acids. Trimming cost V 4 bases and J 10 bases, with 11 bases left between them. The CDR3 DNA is TGTGCCAGCAGTTTTGAGGTGAGCGAGCAGTTCTTC. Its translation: CASSFEVSEQFF.

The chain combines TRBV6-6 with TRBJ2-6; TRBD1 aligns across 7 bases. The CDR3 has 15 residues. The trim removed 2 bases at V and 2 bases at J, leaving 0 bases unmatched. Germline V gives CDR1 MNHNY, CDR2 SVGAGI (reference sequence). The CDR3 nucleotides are TGTGCCAGCAGTTACCAGGGGGCTGGGGCCAACGTCCTGACTTTC. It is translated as CASSYQGAGANVLTF.

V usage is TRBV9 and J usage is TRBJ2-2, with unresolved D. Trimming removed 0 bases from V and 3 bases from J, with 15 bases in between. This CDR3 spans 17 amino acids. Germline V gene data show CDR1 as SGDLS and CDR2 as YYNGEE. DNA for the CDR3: TGTGCCAGCAGCGTAGGTTCGCCGGGTCCGTACACCGGGGAGCTGTTTTTT. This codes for CASSVGSPGPYTGELFF.

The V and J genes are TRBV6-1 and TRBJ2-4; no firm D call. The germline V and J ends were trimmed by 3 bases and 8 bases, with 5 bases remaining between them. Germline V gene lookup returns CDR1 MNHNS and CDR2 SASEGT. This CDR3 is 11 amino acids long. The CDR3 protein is CASSDRDIQYF. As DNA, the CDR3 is TGTGCCAGCAGTGATCGAGACATTCAGTACTTC.

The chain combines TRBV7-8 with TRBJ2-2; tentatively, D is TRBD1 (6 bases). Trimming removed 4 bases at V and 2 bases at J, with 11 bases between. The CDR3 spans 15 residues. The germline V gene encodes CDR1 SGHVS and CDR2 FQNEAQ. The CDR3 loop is CASSSAGVNTGELFF. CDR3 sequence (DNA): TGTGCCAGCAGCTCAGCAGGGGTAAACACCGGGGAGCTGTTTTTT.

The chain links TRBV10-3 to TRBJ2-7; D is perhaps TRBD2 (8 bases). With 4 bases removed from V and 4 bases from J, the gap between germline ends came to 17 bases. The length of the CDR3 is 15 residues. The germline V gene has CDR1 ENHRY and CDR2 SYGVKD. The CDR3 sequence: CAISGGGTVQYEQYF. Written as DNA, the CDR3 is TGTGCCATCAGTGGCGGGGGGACAGTGCAGTACGAGCAGTACTTC.

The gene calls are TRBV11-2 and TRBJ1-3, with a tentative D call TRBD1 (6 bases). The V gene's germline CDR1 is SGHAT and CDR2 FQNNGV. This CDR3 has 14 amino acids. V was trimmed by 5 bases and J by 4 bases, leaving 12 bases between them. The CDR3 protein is CASSPTGSGNTIYF. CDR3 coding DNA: TGTGCCAGCAGCCCTACAGGGTCCGGAAACACCATATATTTT.

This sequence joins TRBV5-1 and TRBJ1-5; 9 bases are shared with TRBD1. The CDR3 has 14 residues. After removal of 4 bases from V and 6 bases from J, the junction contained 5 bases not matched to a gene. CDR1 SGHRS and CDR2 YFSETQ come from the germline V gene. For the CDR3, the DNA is TGCGCCAGCAGCCCGGGACAGGGAATTCAGCCCCAGCATTTT. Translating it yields CASSPGQGIQPQHF.

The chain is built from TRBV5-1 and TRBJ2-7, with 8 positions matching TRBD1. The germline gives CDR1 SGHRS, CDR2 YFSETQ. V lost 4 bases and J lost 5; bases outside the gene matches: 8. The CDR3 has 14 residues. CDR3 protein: CASSQQGALNEQYF. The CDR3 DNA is TGCGCCAGCAGCCAGCAGGGGGCTTTAAACGAGCAGTACTTC.

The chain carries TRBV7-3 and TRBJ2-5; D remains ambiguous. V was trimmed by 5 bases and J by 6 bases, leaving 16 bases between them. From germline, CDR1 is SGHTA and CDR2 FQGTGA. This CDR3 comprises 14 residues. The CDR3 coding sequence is TGTGCCAGCAGCGCCACGGGTGGGTGGCAGACCCAGTACTTC. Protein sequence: CASSATGGWQTQYF.

CDR3 sequence reads: CASNSRVTEQFF. Here the CDR3 DNA reads TGTGCCAGCAACTCCAGGGTGACTGAGCAGTTCTTC. The chain couples TRBV6-1 to TRBJ2-1; D might be TRBD1 (5 bases). V lost 7 bases, J lost 9 bases, and 13 bases lay in between. Germline V gene sequence: CDR1 MNHNS, CDR2 SASEGT. The CDR3 is 12 residues long.

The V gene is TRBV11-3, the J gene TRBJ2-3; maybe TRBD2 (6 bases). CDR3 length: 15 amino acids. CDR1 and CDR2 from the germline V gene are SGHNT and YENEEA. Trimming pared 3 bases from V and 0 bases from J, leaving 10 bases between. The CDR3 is CASSFGRGSTDTQYF. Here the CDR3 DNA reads TGTGCCAGCAGCTTCGGTCGGGGGAGCACAGATACGCAGTATTTT.

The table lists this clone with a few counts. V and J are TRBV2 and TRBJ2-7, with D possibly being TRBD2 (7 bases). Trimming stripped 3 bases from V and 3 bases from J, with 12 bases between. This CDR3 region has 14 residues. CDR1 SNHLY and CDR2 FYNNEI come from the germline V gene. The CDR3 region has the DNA TGTGCCAGCAGTGACGGGGGGCTTAGCTACGAGCAGTACTTC. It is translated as CASSDGGLSYEQYF.

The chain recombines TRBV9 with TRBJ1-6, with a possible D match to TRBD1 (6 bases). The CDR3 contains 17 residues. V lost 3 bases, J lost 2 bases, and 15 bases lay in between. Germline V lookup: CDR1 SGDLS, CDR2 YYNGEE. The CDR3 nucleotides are TGTGCCAGCAGCGACAATACAGGGAACACCTATAATTCACCCCTCCACTTT. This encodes CASSDNTGNTYNSPLHF.

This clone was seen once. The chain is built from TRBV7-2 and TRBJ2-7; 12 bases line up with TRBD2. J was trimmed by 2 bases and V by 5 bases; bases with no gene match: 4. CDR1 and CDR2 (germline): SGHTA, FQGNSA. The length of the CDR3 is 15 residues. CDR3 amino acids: CASSTGLAGPYEQYF. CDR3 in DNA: TGTGCCAGCAGCACTGGACTAGCGGGGCCCTACGAGCAGTACTTC.

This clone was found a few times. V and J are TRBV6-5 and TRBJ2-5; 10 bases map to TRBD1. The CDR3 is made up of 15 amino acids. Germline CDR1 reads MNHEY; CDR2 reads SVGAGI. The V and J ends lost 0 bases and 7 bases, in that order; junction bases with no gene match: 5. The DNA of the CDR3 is TGTGCCAGCAGTTACTCGAGGGACAGGGGAAGGACCCAGTACTTC. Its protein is CASSYSRDRGRTQYF.

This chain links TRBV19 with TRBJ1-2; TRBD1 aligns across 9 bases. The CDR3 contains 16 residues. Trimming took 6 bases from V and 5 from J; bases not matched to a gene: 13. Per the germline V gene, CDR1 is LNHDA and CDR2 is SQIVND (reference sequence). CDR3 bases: TGTGCCAGTAGCCCTCAGGGGGACAGGGATATTTATGGCTACACCTTC. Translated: CASSPQGDRDIYGYTF.

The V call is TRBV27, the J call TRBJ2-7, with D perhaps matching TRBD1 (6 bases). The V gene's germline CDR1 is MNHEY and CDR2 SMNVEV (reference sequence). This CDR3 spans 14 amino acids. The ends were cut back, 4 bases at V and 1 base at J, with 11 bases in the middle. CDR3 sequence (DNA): TGTGCCAGCAGTTCCCCGGGACATTCCTACGAGCAGTACTTC. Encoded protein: CASSSPGHSYEQYF.